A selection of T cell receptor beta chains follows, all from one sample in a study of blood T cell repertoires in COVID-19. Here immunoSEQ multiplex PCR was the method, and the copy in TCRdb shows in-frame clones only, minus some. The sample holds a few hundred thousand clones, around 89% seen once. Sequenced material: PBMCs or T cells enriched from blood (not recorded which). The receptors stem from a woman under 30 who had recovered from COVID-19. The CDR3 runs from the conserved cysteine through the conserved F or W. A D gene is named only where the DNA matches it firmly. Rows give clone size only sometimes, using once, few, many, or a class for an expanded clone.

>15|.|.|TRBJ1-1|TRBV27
CASSSFSGAFTEAFF
TGTGCCAGCAGTTCTTTCTCAGGGGCGTTCACTGAAGCTTTCTTT
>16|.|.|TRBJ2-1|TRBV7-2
CASSLAPTNSYNEQFF
TGTGCCAGCAGCTTAGCGCCCACAAATTCCTACAATGAGCAGTTCTTC
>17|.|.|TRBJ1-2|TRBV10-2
CASSESVWGQGDYGYTF
TGCGCCAGCAGTGAGTCTGTGTGGGGGCAGGGCGACTATGGCTACACCTTC
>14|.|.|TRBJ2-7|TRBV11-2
CASSFGTFSYEQYF
TGTGCCAGCAGCTTCGGGACTTTCTCCTACGAGCAGTACTTC
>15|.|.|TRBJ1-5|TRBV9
CASSVGTGDNQPQHF
TGTGCCAGCAGCGTAGGTACAGGAGACAATCAGCCCCAGCATTTT
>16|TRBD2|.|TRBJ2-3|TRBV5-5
CASSLGPGGSTDTQYF
TGTGCCAGCAGCTTGGGACCGGGGGGAAGCACAGATACGCAGTATTTT
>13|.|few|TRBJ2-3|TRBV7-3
CASSSGIPDTQYF
TGTGCCAGCAGCTCGGGTATCCCGGATACGCAGTATTTT
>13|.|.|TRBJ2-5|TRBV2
CASSGAGEETQYF
TGTGCCAGCAGTGGGGCAGGGGAAGAGACCCAGTACTTC
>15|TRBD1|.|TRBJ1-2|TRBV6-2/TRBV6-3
CASSYSGQPNYGYTF
TGTGCCAGCAGTTACTCGGGACAGCCTAACTATGGCTACACCTTC
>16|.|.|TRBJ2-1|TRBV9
CASSVAAGIGYNEQFF
TGTGCCAGCAGCGTAGCGGCGGGGATTGGCTACAATGAGCAGTTCTTC
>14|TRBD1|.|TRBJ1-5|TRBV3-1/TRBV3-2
CASSPPGGTQPQHF
TGTGCCAGCAGCCCCCCAGGGGGAACTCAGCCCCAGCATTTT
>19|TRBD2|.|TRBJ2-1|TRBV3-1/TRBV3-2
CASSQDHTSGKTFYNEQFF
TGTGCCAGCAGCCAAGATCATACTAGCGGCAAAACTTTCTACAATGAGCAGTTCTTC
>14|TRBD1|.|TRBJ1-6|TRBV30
CAWSRDRYNSPLHF
TGTGCCTGGAGCCGGGACAGATATAATTCACCCCTCCACTTT
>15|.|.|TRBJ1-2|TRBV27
CASSFGGRRAYGYTF
TGTGCCAGCAGTTTTGGCGGGCGACGCGCCTATGGCTACACCTTC
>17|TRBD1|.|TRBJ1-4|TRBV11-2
CASSLERGWTGGEKLFF
TGTGCCAGCAGCTTAGAGAGGGGTTGGACAGGGGGGGAAAAACTGTTTTTT
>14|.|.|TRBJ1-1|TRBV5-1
CASSLRSANTEAFF
TGCGCCAGCAGCCTGAGGAGTGCGAACACTGAAGCTTTCTTT
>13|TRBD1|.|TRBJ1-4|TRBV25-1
CASSANQGEKLFF
TGTGCCAGCAGTGCTAACCAGGGGGAGAAACTGTTTTTT
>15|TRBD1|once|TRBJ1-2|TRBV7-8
CASSLYTGANYGYTF
TGTGCCAGCAGCCTCTATACAGGGGCTAACTATGGCTACACCTTC
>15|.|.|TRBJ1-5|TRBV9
CASSLSGGSNQPQHF
TGTGCCAGCAGCCTCTCGGGTGGGAGTAATCAGCCCCAGCATTTT
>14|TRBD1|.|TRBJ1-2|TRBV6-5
CASRSRGLGYGYTF
TGTGCCAGCAGGTCAAGGGGGCTAGGATATGGCTACACCTTC
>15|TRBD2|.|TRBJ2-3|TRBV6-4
CASSDVGGATDTQYF
TGTGCCAGCAGTGACGTCGGGGGGGCCACAGATACGCAGTATTTT
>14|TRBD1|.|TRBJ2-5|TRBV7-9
CASRSGQGQVTQYF
TGTGCCAGCAGGAGTGGACAGGGACAAGTGACCCAGTACTTC
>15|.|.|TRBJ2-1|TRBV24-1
CATSVGRSAYNEQFF
TGTGCCACCAGTGTAGGGAGGAGCGCCTACAATGAGCAGTTCTTC
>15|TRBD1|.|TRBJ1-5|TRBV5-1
CASSLGQGGNQPQHF
TGCGCCAGCAGCTTGGGACAGGGAGGCAATCAGCCCCAGCATTTT
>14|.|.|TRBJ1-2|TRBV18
CASSPPGTTLGYTF
TGTGCCAGCTCACCTCCCGGGACAACCCTTGGCTACACCTTC
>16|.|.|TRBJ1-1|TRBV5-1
CASSPRADHLNTEAFF
TGCGCCAGCAGCCCGAGGGCAGATCATCTGAACACTGAAGCTTTCTTT